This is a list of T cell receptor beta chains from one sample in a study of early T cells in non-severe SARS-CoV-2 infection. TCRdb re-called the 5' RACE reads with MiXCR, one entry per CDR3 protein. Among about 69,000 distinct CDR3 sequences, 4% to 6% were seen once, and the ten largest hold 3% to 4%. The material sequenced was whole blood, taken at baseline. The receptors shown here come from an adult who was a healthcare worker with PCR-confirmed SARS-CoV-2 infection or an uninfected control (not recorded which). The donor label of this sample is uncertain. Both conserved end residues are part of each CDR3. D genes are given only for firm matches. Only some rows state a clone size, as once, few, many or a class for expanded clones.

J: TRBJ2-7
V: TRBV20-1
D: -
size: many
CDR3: CSARDPPPRDSRQYF
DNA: TGCAGTGCTAGAGACCCCCCGCCGAGGGATTCCAGGCAGTACTTC

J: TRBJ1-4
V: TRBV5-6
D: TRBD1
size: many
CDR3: CASSTGTGIANEKLFF
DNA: TGTGCCAGCAGCACCGGGACAGGGATTGCTAATGAAAAACTGTTTTTT

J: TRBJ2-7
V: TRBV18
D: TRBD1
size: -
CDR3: CASSPGQNYEQYF
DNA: TGTGCCAGCTCACCGGGACAGAACTACGAGCAGTACTTC

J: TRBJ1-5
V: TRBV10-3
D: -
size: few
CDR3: CAISGDISQPQHF
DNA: TGTGCCATCAGTGGGGACATAAGTCAGCCCCAGCATTTT

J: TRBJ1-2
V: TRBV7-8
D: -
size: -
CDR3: CASSLGTTIDGYTF
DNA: TGTGCCAGCAGCTTAGGAACAACCATAGACGGCTACACCTTC

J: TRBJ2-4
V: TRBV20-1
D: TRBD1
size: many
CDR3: CSARTGVGIQYF
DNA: TGCAGTGCAAGGACAGGGGTCGGCATTCAGTACTTC

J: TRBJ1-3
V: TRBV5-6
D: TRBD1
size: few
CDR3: CASSWLDRASGNTIYF
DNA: TGTGCCAGCAGCTGGCTGGACAGGGCGTCTGGAAACACCATATATTTT

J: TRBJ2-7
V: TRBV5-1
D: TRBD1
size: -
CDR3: CASGPGQGPYEQYF
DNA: TGCGCCAGCGGCCCGGGACAGGGCCCCTACGAGCAGTACTTC

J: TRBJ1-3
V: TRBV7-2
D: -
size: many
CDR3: CASSLALSGSGNTIYF
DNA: TGTGCCAGCAGCTTAGCGTTGAGCGGCTCTGGAAACACCATATATTTT

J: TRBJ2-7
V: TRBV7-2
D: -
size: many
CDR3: CASSPRRVAGSSSYEQYF
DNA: TGTGCCAGCAGCCCACGCCGGGTGGCGGGGTCGAGCTCCTACGAGCAGTACTTC

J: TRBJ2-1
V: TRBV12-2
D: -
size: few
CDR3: CASRLGVQGAPYNEQFF
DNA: TGTGCAAGTCGCTTAGGGGTCCAGGGGGCCCCCTACAATGAGCAGTTCTTC

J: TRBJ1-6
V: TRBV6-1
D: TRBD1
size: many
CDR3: CASTADRGAYNSPLHF
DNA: TGTGCCAGCACCGCGGACAGGGGTGCCTATAATTCACCCCTCCACTTT

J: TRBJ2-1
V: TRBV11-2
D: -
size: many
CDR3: CASSLGPTKGSYNEQFF
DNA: TGTGCCAGCAGCTTAGGGCCCACCAAGGGCTCCTACAATGAGCAGTTCTTC

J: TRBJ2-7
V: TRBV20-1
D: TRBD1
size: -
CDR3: CSARDLGQGGPYEQYF
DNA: TGCAGTGCTAGAGATTTGGGACAGGGAGGGCCCTACGAGCAGTACTTC

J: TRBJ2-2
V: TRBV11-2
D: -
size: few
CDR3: CASSQNTNTGELFF
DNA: TGTGCCAGCAGCCAGAACACGAACACCGGGGAGCTGTTTTTT

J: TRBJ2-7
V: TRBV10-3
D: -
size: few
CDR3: CAISPRSYEQYF
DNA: TGTGCCATCAGCCCCCGGTCCTACGAGCAGTACTTC

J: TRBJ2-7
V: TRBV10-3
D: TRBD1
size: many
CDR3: CAISIGQGAHYEQYF
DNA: TGTGCCATCAGTATAGGACAGGGGGCCCACTACGAGCAGTACTTC

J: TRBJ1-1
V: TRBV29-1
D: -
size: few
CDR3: CSVTPGGGNTEAFF
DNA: TGCAGCGTTACCCCCGGCGGAGGGAACACTGAAGCTTTCTTT

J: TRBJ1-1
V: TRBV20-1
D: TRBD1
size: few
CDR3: CSASRTGGPRTEAFF
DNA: TGCAGTGCTAGCCGGACAGGGGGCCCGCGCACTGAAGCTTTCTTT

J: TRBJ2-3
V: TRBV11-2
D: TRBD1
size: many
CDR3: CASSLEVTGRVTDTQYF
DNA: TGTGCCAGCAGCTTAGAGGTGACAGGGCGGGTGACAGATACGCAGTATTTT

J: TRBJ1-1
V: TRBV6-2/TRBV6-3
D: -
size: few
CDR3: CASGTGSGAFF
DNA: TGTGCCAGCGGTACAGGGAGTGGTGCTTTCTTT

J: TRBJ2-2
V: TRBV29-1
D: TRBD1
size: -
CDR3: CSVERQGAGTGELFF
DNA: TGCAGCGTTGAGCGACAGGGGGCTGGCACCGGGGAGCTGTTTTTT

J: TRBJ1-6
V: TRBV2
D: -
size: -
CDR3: CASSALRDASPLHF
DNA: TGTGCCAGCAGTGCATTGCGCGACGCTTCACCCCTCCACTTT

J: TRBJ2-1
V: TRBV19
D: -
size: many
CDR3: CASSIEGYRDEQFF
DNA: TGTGCCAGTAGTATCGAGGGATACCGGGATGAGCAGTTCTTC

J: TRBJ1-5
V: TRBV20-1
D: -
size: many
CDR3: CSARDGTNSNQPQHF
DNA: TGCAGTGCTAGAGATGGGACAAATAGCAATCAGCCCCAGCATTTT

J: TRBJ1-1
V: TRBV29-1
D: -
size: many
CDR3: CSVERVGRNTEAFF
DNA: TGCAGCGTTGAAAGGGTGGGCAGGAACACTGAAGCTTTCTTT

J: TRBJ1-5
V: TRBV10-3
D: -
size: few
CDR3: CAISEEGGQPQHF
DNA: TGTGCCATCAGTGAGGAGGGAGGACAGCCCCAGCATTTT

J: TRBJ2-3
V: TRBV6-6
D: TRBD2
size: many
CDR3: CASRAGTSYADTQYF
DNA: TGTGCCAGCAGGGCCGGGACTAGCTATGCAGATACGCAGTATTTT

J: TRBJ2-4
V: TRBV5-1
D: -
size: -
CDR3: CASSLTPWIENIQYF
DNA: TGCGCCAGCAGCTTGACCCCTTGGATAGAGAACATTCAGTACTTC

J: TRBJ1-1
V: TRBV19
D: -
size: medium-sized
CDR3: CASTNMNTEAFF
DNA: TGTGCCAGTACCAACATGAACACTGAAGCTTTCTTT

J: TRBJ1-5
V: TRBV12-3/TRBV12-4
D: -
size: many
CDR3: CASSFKGEGQPQHF
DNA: TGTGCCAGCAGTTTTAAGGGGGAGGGTCAACCCCAGCATTTT

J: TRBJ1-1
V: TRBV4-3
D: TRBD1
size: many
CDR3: CASSQVGQGVNEAFF
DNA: TGCGCCAGCAGCCAGGTTGGACAGGGAGTGAATGAAGCTTTCTTT

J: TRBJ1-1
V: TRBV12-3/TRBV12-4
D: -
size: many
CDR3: CASTSTPASEAFF
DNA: TGTGCCAGCACCTCCACCCCCGCTTCGGAAGCTTTCTTT

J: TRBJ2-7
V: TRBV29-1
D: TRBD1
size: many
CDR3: CSVPGQGMYEQYF
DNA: TGCAGCGTCCCGGGACAGGGGATGTACGAGCAGTACTTC

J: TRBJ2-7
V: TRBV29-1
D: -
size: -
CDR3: CSVVRQGKGSAYEQYF
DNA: TGCAGCGTTGTCCGACAAGGCAAGGGTAGTGCCTACGAGCAGTACTTC